This TCR beta chain originates from a study of CXCR3-negative and CXCR3-positive naive CD8 T cells. Study-level findings and limits: More hydrophobic TRB CDR3s occurred in CXCR3-positive than in CXCR3-negative naive cells. Sequencing showed both naive subsets with comparably high diversity, and memory CD8+ cells much lower.

UMI-labeled 5' RACE yielded the TRB cDNA libraries. Using the 5' RACE reads, TCRdb records one entry per CDR3 protein without DNA. The table lists nearly 90,000 distinct CDR3 sequences, with less than 1% in the top ten. With respect to this clonotype: What it binds is unknown.

Sequences were obtained from naive CXCR3+ CD8+ T cells from blood. Noted subset: CD45RO-CCR7+CD27+CD95- naive CD8+ T cells expressing CXCR3 (TNR3+). This receptor was identified in a human donor in good health. Some clones in this sample may be carry-over from other donors' samples.

The CDR3 loop is CASSFGPGNTIYF. The chain employs TRBV28 and TRBJ1-3. In germline, CDR1 is MDHEN, CDR2 SYDVKM. The CDR3 length is 13 residues.